This T cell receptor (beta chain) emerged from a study of cytomegalovirus exposure and HLA in healthy donors. Regarding this clone: Its antigen remains unidentified.

This CDR3 has 14 residues. Per germline, CDR1 LGHNA and CDR2 YSLEER. V shed 5 bases and J shed 4 bases, with 14 bases lying between them. General observations from the study: In a later analysis, productive TCRs from donors in an Asian-associated ancestry cluster reportedly carried fewer N-insertions than the cohort mean. Solely CMV serostatus was available to characterize immune exposure. A highly shared variant cluster was judged a likely technical artifact. Reportedly, cytomegalovirus status was diagnosed with high sensitivity and specificity.

A multiplex PCR was run with 60 Vbeta primers and 13 Jbeta primers. Profiled with immunoSEQ multiplex PCR; TCRdb holds only in-frame clones, not every one. This sample carries 120,000 or so clones, 17% of them seen once, and the ten largest clones take approximately 2.9%. The chain uses TRBV4-3 and TRBJ1-2; D is possibly TRBD1 (6 bases). The specimen was PBMCs. This receptor was obtained from a female donor in good health and CMV-seropositive. CDR3 sequence reads: CASSADSALYGYTF. The DNA of the CDR3 is TGCGCCAGCAGCGCGGACAGCGCTCTCTATGGCTACACCTTC.